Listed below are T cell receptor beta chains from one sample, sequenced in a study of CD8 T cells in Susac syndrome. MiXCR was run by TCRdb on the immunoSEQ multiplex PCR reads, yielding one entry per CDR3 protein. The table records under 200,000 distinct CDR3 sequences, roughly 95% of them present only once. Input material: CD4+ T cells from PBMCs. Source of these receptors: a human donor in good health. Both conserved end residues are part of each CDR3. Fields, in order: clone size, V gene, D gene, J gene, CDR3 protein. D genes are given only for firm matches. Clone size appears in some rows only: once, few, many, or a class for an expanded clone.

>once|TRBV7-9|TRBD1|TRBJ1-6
CASNSYRGNNSPLHF
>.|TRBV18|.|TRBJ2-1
CASSPGIENEQFF
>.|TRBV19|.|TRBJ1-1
CASSEQAPTEAFF
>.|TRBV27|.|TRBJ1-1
CASSFPGREMAFF
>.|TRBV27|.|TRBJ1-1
CASSFQGHMNTEAFF
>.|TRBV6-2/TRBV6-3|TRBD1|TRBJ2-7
CASRDRAYEQYF
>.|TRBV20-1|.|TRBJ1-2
CSARIGANYGYTF
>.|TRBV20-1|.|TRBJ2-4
CSARDWAGPAKNIQYF
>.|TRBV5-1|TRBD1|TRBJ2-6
CASSFGQDGANVLTF
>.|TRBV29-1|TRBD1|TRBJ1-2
CSVGDRGNLGGYTF
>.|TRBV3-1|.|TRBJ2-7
CASSQAGAPYEQYF
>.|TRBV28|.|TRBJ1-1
CASRRDSSYATEAFF
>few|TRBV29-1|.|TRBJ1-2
CSVERGRYGYTF
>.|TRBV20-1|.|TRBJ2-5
CSASSTRGEEETQYF
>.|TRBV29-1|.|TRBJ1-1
CSVLRDGNTEAFF
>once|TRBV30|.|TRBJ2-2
CAWSANIFGELFF
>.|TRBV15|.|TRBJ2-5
CATSSSTEYQETQYF
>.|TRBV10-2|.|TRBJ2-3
CASSTGTRGDTQYF
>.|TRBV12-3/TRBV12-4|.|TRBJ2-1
CASSLDQGTYNEQFF
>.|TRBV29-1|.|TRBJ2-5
CSVGTGTQETQYF
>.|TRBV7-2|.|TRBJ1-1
CASSFGGARGTEAFF
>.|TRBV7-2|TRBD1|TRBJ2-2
CASSLYGTDTGELFF
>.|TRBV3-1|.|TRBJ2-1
CASSQDSLAGIYNEQFF
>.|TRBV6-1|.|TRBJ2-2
CASSAPGGVNTGELFF
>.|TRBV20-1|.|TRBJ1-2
CSAGRNSNYGYTF
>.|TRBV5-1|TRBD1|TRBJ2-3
CASSGGTGSTDTQYF
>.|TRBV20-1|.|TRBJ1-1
CSARHPLDTEAFF
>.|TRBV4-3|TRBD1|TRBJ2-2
CASSQGGQGNTGELFF
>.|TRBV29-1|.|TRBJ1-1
CSGAETGNTEAFF
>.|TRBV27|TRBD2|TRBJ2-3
CASSFRTSGRADTQYF
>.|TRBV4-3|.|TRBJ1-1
CASSQDHGATEAFF
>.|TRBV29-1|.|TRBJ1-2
CSVDNTERYYGYTF
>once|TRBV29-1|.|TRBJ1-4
CSAMDGEKLFF
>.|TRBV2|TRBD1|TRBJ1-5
CASSGTGDQPQHF
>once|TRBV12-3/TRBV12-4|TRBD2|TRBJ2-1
CASSLANWERGSYNEQFF
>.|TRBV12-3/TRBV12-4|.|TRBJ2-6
CASSQHQGDSGANVLTF
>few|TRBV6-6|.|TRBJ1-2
CASILRAGSFYGYTF
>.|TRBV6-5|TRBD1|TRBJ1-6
CASSTQTGGNSPLHF
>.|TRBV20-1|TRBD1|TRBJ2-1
CSAKDRGLRNEQFF
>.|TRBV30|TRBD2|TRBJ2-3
CAWSVGGGSPTGTDTQYF
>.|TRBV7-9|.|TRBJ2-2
CASSLDSTGELFF
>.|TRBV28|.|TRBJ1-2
CASPRRGPLDGYTF
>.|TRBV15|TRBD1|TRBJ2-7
CATSLDRDEQYF
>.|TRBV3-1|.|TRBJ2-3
CASSQDLTGSDTQYF
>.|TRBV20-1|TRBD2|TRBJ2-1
CSARDQLAGYNEQFF
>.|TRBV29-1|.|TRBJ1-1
CSVKGNTEAFF
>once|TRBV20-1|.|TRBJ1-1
CSARGARFGPNTEAFF
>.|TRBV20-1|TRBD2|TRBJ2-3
CSAARLAGDTQYF
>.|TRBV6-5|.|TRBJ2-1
CASSYSRGGAAQFREQFF